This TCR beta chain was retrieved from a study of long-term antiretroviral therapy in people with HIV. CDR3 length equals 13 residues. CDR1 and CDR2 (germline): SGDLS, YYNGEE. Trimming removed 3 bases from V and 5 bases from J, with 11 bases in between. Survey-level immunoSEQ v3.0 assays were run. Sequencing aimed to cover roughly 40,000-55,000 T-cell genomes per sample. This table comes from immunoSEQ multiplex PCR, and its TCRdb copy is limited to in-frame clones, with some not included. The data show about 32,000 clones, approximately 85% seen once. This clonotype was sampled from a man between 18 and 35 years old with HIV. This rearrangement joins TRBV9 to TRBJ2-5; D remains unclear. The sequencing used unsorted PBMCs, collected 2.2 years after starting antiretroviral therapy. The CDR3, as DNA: TGTGCCAGCAGCGACGGTAGCCCCGAGACCCAGTACTTC. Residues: CASSDGSPETQYF.